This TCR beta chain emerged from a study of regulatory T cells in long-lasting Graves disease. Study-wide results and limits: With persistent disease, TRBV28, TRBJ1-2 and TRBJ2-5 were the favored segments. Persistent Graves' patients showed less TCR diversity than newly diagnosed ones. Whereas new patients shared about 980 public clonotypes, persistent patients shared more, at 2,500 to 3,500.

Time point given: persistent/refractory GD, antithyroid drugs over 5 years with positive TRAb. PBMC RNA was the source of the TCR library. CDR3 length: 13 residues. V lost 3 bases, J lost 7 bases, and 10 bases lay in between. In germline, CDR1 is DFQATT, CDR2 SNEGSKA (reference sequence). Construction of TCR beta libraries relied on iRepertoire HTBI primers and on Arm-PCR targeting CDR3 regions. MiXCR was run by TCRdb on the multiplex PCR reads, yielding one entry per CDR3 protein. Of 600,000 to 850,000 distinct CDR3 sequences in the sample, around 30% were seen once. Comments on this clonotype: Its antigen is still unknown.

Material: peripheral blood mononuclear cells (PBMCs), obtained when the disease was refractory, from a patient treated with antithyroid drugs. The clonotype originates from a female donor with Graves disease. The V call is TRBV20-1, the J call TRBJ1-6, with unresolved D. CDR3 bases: TGCAGTGCTAGGGCACGGGAGAATTCACCCCTCCACTTT. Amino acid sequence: CSARARENSPLHF.